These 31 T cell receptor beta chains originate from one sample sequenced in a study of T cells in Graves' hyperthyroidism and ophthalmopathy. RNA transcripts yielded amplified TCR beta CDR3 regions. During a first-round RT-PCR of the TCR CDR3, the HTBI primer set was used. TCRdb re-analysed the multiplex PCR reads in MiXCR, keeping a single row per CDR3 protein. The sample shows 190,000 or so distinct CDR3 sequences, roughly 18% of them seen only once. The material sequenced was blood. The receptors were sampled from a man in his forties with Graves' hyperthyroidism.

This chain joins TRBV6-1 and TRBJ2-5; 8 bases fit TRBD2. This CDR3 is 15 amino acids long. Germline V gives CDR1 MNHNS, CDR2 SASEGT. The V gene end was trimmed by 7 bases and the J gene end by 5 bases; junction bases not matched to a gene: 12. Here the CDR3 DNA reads TGTGCCAGCACCTCGGTCGGGGGGGCGGGGGAGACCCAGTACTTC. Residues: CASTSVGGAGETQYF.

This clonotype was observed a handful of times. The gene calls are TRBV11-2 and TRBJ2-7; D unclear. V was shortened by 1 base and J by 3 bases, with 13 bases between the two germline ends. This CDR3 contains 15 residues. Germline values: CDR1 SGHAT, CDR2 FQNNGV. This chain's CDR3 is CASSLAVGYSYEQYF. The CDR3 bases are TGTGCCAGCAGCTTAGCGGTGGGTTATAGCTACGAGCAGTACTTC.

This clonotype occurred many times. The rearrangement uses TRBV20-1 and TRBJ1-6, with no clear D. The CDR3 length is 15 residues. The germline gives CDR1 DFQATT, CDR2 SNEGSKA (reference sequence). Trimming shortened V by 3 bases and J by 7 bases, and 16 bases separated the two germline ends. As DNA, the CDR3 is TGCAGTGCTAGTAGGGTTGGTAAATTAAATTCACCCCTCCACTTT. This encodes CSASRVGKLNSPLHF.

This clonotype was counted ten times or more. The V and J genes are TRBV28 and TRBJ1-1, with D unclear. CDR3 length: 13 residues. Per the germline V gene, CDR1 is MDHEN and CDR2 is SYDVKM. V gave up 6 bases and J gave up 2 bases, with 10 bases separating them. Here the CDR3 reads CASRPDVNTEAFF. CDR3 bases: TGTGCCAGCAGACCCGACGTTAACACTGAAGCTTTCTTT.

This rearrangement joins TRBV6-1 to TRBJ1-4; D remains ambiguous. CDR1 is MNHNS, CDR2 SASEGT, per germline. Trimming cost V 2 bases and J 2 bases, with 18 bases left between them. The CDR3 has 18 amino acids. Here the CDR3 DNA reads TGTGCCAGCAGTGAACGCACATGGAGGGTATCGACTAATGAAAAACTGTTTTTT. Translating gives CASSERTWRVSTNEKLFF.

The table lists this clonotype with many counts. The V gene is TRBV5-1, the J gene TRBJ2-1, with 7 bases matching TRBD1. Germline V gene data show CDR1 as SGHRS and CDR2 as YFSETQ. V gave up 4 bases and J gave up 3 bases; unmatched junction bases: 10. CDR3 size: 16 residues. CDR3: CASSTFLGGNYNEQFF. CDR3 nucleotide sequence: TGCGCCAGCAGCACCTTTCTAGGGGGCAACTACAATGAGCAGTTCTTC.

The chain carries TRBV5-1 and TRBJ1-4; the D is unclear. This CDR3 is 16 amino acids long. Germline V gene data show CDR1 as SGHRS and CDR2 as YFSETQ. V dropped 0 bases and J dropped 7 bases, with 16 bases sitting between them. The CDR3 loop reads CASSLAPSGGSEKLFF. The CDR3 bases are TGCGCCAGCAGCTTGGCCCCATCCGGAGGGAGTGAAAAACTGTTTTTT.

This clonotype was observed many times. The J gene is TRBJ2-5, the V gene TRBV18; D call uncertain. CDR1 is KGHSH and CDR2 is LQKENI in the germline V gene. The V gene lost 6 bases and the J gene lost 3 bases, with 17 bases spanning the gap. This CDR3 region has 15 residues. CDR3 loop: CASSSRRTPEETQYF. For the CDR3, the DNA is TGTGCCAGCTCTTCTAGACGTACTCCAGAAGAGACCCAGTACTTC. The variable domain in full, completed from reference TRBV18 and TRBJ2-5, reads NAGVMQNPRHLVRRRGQEARLRCSPMKGHSHVYWYRQLPEEGLKFMVYLQKENIIDESGMPKERFSAEFPKEGPSILRIQQVVRGDSAAYFCASSSRRTPEETQYFGPGTRLLVL.

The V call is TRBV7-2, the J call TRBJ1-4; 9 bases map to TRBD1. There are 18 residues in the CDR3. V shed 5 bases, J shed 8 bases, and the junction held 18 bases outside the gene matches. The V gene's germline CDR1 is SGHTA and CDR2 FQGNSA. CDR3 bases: TGTGCCAGCAGCCCCCTCGCGGGGACAGGGATTTTTTACGAAAAACTGTTTTTT. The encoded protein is CASSPLAGTGIFYEKLFF.

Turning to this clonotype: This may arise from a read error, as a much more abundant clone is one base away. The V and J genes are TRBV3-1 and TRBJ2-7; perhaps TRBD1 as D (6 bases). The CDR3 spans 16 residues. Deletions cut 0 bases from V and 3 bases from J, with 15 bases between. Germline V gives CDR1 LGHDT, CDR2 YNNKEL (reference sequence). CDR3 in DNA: TGTGCCAGCAGCCAAGATGCAGGGGATTCAAGCTACGAGCAGTACTTC. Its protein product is CASSQDAGDSSYEQYF.

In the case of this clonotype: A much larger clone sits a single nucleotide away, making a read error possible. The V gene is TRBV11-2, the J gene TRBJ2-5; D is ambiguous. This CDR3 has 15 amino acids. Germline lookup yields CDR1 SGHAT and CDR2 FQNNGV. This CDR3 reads CASSLVGSGLDAQCF. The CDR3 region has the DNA TGTGCCAGCAGCTTAGTAGGTAGTGGCCTAGACGCCCAGTGCTTC.

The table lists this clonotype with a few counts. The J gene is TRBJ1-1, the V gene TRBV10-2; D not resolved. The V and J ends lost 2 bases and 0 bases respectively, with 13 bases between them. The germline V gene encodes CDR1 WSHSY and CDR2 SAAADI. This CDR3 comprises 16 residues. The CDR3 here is CASSERLGDMNTEAFF. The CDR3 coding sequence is TGCGCCAGCAGTGAGAGGCTCGGAGACATGAACACTGAAGCTTTCTTT.

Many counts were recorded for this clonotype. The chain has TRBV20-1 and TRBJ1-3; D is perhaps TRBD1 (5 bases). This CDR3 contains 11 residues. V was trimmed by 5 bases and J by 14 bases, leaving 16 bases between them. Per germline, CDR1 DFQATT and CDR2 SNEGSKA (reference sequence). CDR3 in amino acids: CSAGHPDSLYF. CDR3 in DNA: TGCAGTGCTGGACACCCGGACTCACTATATTTT.

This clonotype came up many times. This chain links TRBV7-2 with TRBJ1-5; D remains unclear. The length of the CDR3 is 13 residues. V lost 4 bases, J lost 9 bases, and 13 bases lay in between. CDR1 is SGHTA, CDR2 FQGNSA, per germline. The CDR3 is CASSSDVRLPQHF. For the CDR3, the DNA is TGTGCCAGCAGCTCGGACGTCCGGTTGCCCCAGCATTTT. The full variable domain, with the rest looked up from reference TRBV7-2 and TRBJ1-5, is GAGVSQSPSNKVTEKGKDVELRCDPISGHTALYWYRQSLGQGLEFLIYFQGNSAPDKSGLPSDRFSAERTGGSVSTLTIQRTQQEDSAVYLCASSSDVRLPQHFGDGTRLSIL.

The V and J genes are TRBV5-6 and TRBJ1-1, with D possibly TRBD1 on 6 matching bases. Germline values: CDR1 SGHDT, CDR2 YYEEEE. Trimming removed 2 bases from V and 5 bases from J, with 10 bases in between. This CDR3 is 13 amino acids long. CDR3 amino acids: CASSFGGRTEAFF. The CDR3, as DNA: TGTGCCAGCAGCTTCGGGGGGCGGACTGAAGCTTTCTTT.

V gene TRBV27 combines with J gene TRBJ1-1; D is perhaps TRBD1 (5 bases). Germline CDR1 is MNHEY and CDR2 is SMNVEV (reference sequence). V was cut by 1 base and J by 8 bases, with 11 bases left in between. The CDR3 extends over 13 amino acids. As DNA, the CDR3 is TGTGCCAGCAGTTTATTAGGGGCCGAGGAAGCTTTCTTT. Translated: CASSLLGAEEAFF.

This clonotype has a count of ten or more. The CDR3 loop is CASSQPGGMETQYF. CDR3 nucleotide sequence: TGTGCCAGCAGCCAGCCGGGGGGGATGGAGACCCAGTACTTC. The genes are TRBV7-9 and TRBJ2-5, with 8 bases lining up with TRBD2. CDR1 and CDR2 (germline): SEHNR, FQNEAQ (reference sequence). After removal of 5 bases from V and 5 bases from J, the junction contained 7 bases not matched to a gene. The CDR3 loop spans 14 amino acids.

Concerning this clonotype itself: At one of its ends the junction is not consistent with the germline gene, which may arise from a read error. This chain's CDR3 is CAITSTGLAGSDTEYF. The CDR3 DNA sequence: TGTGCCATCACTTCGACGGGACTAGCGGGGTCAGATACGGAGTATTTT. The chain is built from TRBV10-3 and TRBJ2-3; 13 bases map to TRBD2. Germline loops: CDR1 ENHRY, CDR2 SYGVKD. This CDR3 spans 16 amino acids.

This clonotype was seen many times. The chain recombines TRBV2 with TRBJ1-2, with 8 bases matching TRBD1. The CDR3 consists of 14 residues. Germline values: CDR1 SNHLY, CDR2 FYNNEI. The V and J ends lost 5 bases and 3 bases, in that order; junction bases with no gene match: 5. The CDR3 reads CASSWDRLDYGYTF. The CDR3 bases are TGTGCCAGCAGTTGGGACAGGTTGGACTATGGCTACACCTTC.

The CDR3 DNA follows: TGTGCCAGTAGTCTATCGCGTCAGAGATCCTACAATGAGCAGTTCTTC. Translated: CASSLSRQRSYNEQFF. The chain is built from TRBV19 and TRBJ2-1; no reliable D call. Germline V gives CDR1 LNHDA, CDR2 SQIVND (reference sequence). The V gene lost 5 bases and the J gene lost 1 base, with 15 bases spanning the gap. This CDR3 has 16 amino acids. The full variable domain, with the rest looked up from reference TRBV19 and TRBJ2-1, is DGGITQSPKYLFRKEGQNVTLSCEQNLNHDAMYWYRQDPGQGLRLIYYSQIVNDFQKGDIAEGYSVSREKKESFPLTVTSAQKNPTAFYLCASSLSRQRSYNEQFFGPGTRLTVL.

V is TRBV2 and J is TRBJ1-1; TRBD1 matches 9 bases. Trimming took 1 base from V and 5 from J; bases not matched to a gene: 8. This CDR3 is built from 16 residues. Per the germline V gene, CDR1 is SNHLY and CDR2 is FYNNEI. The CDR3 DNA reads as TGTGCCAGCAGTGAAGTTGGGACAGGGTCTCGGACTGAAGCTTTCTTT. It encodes CASSEVGTGSRTEAFF.

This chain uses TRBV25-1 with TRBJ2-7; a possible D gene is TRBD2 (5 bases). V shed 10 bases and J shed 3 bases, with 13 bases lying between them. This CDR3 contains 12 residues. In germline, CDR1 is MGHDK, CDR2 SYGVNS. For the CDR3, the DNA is TGTGCCACCATGACGGGGTACTACGAGCAGTACTTC. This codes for CATMTGYYEQYF.

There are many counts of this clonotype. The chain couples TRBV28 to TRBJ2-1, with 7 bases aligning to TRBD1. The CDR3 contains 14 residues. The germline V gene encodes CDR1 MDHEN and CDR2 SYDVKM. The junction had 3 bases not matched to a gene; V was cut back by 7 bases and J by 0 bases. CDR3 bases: TGTGCCAGCACACCAGGGGGCTCCTACAATGAGCAGTTCTTC. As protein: CASTPGGSYNEQFF.

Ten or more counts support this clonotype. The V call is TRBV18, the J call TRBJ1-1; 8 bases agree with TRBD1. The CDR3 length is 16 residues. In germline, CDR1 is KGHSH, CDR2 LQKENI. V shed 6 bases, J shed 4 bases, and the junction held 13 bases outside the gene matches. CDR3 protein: CASSPGQGRIGTEAFF. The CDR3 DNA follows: TGTGCCAGCTCTCCCGGACAGGGCAGAATAGGCACTGAAGCTTTCTTT.

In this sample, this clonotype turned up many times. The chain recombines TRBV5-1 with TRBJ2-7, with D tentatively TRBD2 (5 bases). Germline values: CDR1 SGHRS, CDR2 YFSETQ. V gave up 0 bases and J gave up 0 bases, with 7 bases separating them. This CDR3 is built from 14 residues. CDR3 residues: CASSLGGNSYEQYF. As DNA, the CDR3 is TGCGCCAGCAGCTTGGGAGGGAACTCCTACGAGCAGTACTTC.

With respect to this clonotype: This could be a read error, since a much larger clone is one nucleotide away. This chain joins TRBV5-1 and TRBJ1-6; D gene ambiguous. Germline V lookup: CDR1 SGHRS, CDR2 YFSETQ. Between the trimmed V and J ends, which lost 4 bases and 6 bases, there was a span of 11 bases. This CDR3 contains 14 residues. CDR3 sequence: CASSQGTSNSPLHF. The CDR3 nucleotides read TGCGCCAGCAGCCAAGGAACGAGTAATTCACCCCTCCACTTT. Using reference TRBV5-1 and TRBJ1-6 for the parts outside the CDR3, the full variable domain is KAGVTQTPRYLIKTRGQQVTLSCSPISGHRSVSWYQQTPGQGLQFLFEYFSETQRNKGNFPGRFSGRQFSNSRSEMNVSTLELGDSALYLCASSQGTSNSPLHFGNGTRLTVT.

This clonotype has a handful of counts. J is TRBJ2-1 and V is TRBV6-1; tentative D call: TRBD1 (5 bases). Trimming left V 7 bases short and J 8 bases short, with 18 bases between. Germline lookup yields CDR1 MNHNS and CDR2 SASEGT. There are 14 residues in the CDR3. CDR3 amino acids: CASTGQTLGDEQFF. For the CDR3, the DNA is TGTGCCAGCACCGGACAAACCCTTGGGGATGAGCAGTTCTTC.

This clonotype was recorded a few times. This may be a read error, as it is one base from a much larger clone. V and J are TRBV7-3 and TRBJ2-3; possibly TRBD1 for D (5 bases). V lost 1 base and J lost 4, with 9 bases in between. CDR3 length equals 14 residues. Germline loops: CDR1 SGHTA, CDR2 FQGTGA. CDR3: CASSLNRLADTQYF. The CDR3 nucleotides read TGTGCCAGCAGCTTAAACAGGCTAGCAGATACGCAGTATTTT.

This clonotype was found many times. The CDR3 protein is CAWGNEEPYEQYF. The CDR3 region has the DNA TGTGCCTGGGGGAACGAAGAACCCTACGAGCAGTACTTC. This chain uses TRBV30 with TRBJ2-7, with no clear D. The germline V gene has CDR1 GTSNPN and CDR2 SVGIG (reference sequence). The V end was cut by 5 bases, the J end by 2 bases, with 13 bases between. CDR3 length: 13 amino acids.

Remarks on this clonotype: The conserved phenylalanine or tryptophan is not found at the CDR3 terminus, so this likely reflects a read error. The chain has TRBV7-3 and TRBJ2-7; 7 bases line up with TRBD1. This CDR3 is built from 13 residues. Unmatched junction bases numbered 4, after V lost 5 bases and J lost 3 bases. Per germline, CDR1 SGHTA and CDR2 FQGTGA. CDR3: CASSPTGVYEQYL. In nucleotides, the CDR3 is TGTGCCAGCAGCCCCACAGGGGTCTACGAGCAGTACCTC.

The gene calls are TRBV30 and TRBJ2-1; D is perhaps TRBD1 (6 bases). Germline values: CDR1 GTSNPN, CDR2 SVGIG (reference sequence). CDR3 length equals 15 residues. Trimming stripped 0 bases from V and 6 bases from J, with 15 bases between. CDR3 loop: CAWSVPTGRINEQFF. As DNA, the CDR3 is TGTGCCTGGAGTGTACCGACAGGCCGAATCAATGAGCAGTTCTTC.